These 26 T cell receptor beta chains originate from one sample sequenced in a study of beta chain features in type 1 diabetes. The whole isolated RNA underwent reverse transcription, so sequencing captured expressed TCRB transcripts. The data were produced by immunoSEQ multiplex PCR, yet TCRdb's version contains in-frame clones alone and is incomplete. The table has roughly 250,000 clones, 9.6% seen once. The sample taken for sequencing was naive CD4+ T cells from blood. The source of these receptors is a woman aged 18-35 years in good health.

This clone has only a few counts. The rearrangement uses TRBV5-1 and TRBJ2-1; TRBD1 is a possible D gene (7 bases). The germline V gene has CDR1 SGHRS and CDR2 YFSETQ. V was clipped by 0 bases and J by 7 bases, with 11 bases between them. This CDR3 contains 14 residues. CDR3 amino acids: CASSLEQGRNEQFF. Written as DNA, the CDR3 is TGCGCCAGCAGCTTGGAACAGGGGAGGAATGAGCAGTTCTTC.

This clone was seen more than once but under ten times. This sequence joins TRBV5-1 and TRBJ1-1, with TRBD1 as a possible D gene (6 bases). The CDR3 spans 16 residues. Trimming cost V 2 bases and J 6 bases, with 20 bases left between them. Germline CDR1 and CDR2: SGHRS and YFSETQ. The CDR3 DNA reads TGCGCCAGCAGCTTAAGAGTACAGGGAGTGGATGCTGAAGCTTTCTTT. Translating gives CASSLRVQGVDAEAFF. The full variable domain, with the rest looked up from reference TRBV5-1 and TRBJ1-1, is KAGVTQTPRYLIKTRGQQVTLSCSPISGHRSVSWYQQTPGQGLQFLFEYFSETQRNKGNFPGRFSGRQFSNSRSEMNVSTLELGDSALYLCASSLRVQGVDAEAFFGQGTRLTVV.

This clone was counted a few times. The junction differs from germline at one of its ends, possibly a read error. V usage is TRBV2 and J usage is TRBJ2-7, with TRBD2 matching 9 bases. CDR1 and CDR2 (germline): SNHLY, FYNNEI. The length of the CDR3 is 14 residues. The CDR3 region has the DNA TGTGCCAGCATTAACCGTGGCGGGACTAGCACCGCCGACTTC. The encoded protein is CASINRGGTSTADF. Together with reference TRBV2 and TRBJ2-7, the CDR3 gives the full variable domain: EPEVTQTPSHQVTQMGQEVILRCVPISNHLYFYWYRQILGQKVEFLVSFYNNEISEKSEIFDDQFSVERPDGSNFTLKIRSTKLEDSAMYFCASINRGGTSTADFGPGTRLTVT.

The rearrangement joins TRBV6-5 to TRBJ2-5, with TRBD1 matching 7 bases. Germline V gives CDR1 MNHEY, CDR2 SVGAGI. J was trimmed by 4 bases and V by 7 bases; bases with no gene match: 6. This CDR3 region has 13 residues. DNA of the CDR3: TGTGCCAGCACTATCCCAGGGGGAGAGACCCAGTACTTC. Its protein is CASTIPGGETQYF.

The V call is TRBV7-2, the J call TRBJ1-1; 8 bases agree with TRBD1. Looked up from germline, CDR1 is SGHTA and CDR2 is FQGNSA. After removal of 6 bases from V and 4 bases from J, the junction contained 16 bases not matched to a gene. CDR3 length: 17 amino acids. The CDR3 DNA is TGTGCCAGCAGACGACGCCCGGGACAGGTCCTGGGCACTGAAGCTTTCTTT. Amino acids: CASRRRPGQVLGTEAFF.

V usage is TRBV5-1 and J usage is TRBJ1-1, with 9 bases aligning to TRBD1. V shed 6 bases, J shed 3 bases, and the junction held 9 bases outside the gene matches. This CDR3 has 15 residues. Germline V CDR1 and CDR2: SGHRS, YFSETQ. The CDR3: CASTRTGGADTEAFF. DNA for the CDR3: TGCGCCAGCACCCGAACAGGGGGCGCGGACACTGAAGCTTTCTTT.

The rearrangement joins TRBV18 to TRBJ1-2; D gene unclear. The length of the CDR3 is 18 residues. V was clipped by 4 bases and J by 4 bases, with 25 bases between them. Germline lookup yields CDR1 KGHSH and CDR2 LQKENI. The CDR3 here is CASSRDLLSGDGGYGYTF. CDR3 sequence (DNA): TGTGCCAGCTCACGAGATCTCTTATCCGGAGACGGCGGCTATGGCTACACCTTC.

This chain connects TRBV7-2 to TRBJ2-4, with D possibly TRBD2 on 7 matching bases. The V gene's germline CDR1 is SGHTA and CDR2 FQGNSA. V lost 5 bases and J lost 8, with 19 bases in between. The CDR3 runs 15 residues. The CDR3 is CASSTWVGGGDIQYF. Written as DNA, the CDR3 is TGTGCCAGCAGCACCTGGGTGGGAGGGGGAGACATTCAGTACTTC.

V usage is TRBV5-1 and J usage is TRBJ2-2; 9 bases align to TRBD1. Germline lookup yields CDR1 SGHRS and CDR2 YFSETQ. V was clipped by 7 bases and J by 5 bases; unmatched bases: 6. CDR3 length: 14 residues. CDR3 protein: CASRQGEGTGELFF. CDR3 coding DNA: TGCGCCAGCCGACAGGGGGAAGGGACCGGGGAGCTGTTTTTT.

This clone was detected a few times. The chain employs TRBV5-1 and TRBJ2-1; 14 positions agree with TRBD2. The CDR3 is 18 residues long. V lost 0 bases to trimming and J lost 10 bases; unmatched junction nucleotides: 12. CDR1 is SGHRS and CDR2 is YFSETQ in the germline V gene. The DNA of the CDR3 is TGCGCCAGCAGCTTGGCTGGACTAGCGGGAGGAGGCTTAGAGGAGCAGTTCTTC. It translates to CASSLAGLAGGGLEEQFF.

This chain joins TRBV30 and TRBJ1-6; the D gene is possibly TRBD1 (6 bases). The V and J ends lost 3 bases and 10 bases respectively, with 10 bases between them. CDR3 length: 12 residues. Germline CDR1 is GTSNPN and CDR2 is SVGIG (reference sequence). In DNA, the CDR3 is TGTGCCTGGAGCAGGGGTGGATCACCCCTCCACTTT. Translated: CAWSRGGSPLHF.

The gene calls are TRBV30 and TRBJ1-2, with 12 bases that match TRBD1. V was pared by 2 bases and J by 8 bases, with 12 bases of the junction left unmatched. This CDR3 has 16 amino acids. Germline assignment: CDR1 GTSNPN and CDR2 SVGIG (reference sequence). The CDR3: CAWSPGTGGFAEGYTF. CDR3 nucleotide sequence: TGTGCCTGGAGTCCGGGGACAGGGGGCTTCGCGGAGGGCTACACCTTC.

Only a few counts were recorded for this clone. The chain employs TRBV4-1 and TRBJ2-1, with TRBD2 matching over 9 bases. After removal of 1 base from V and 2 bases from J, the junction contained 15 bases not matched to a gene. Germline V gene data show CDR1 as MGHRA and CDR2 as YSYEKL. The CDR3 loop spans 20 amino acids. The CDR3 DNA sequence: TGCGCCAGCAGCCAAGTAGTTAGCGGGGGACCCATTTCCCCCTACAATGAGCAGTTCTTC. Its protein is CASSQVVSGGPISPYNEQFF.

The genes are TRBV25-1 and TRBJ2-1, with D hard to call. In germline, CDR1 is MGHDK, CDR2 SYGVNS. This CDR3 is 15 amino acids long. V was pared by 4 bases and J by 3 bases, with 13 bases between. The DNA for the CDR3 is TGTGCCAGCAGTGGACTTCGGTCCCGCTACAATGAGCAGTTCTTC. It yields the protein CASSGLRSRYNEQFF.

This clone occurred a few times. The genes are TRBV18 and TRBJ1-5; D unresolved. The V gene lost 3 bases and the J gene lost 5 bases, with 8 bases spanning the gap. The CDR3 is 13 amino acids. Germline values: CDR1 KGHSH, CDR2 LQKENI. The CDR3 reads CASSPGVDQPQHF. CDR3 bases: TGTGCCAGCTCACCGGGAGTGGATCAGCCCCAGCATTTT.

This clone was counted between two and nine times. The genes are TRBV11-2 and TRBJ2-3; unclear D gene. The CDR3 has 14 amino acids. CDR1 and CDR2 (germline): SGHAT, FQNNGV. V lost 6 bases, J lost 1 base, and 11 bases lay in between. The CDR3 region has the DNA TGTGCCAGCAGGTTTGGGCTTGGCACAGATACGCAGTATTTT. Translated: CASRFGLGTDTQYF.

The chain is built from TRBV5-4 and TRBJ2-2; 10 positions agree with TRBD2. V lost 3 bases to trimming and J lost 1 base; unmatched junction nucleotides: 3. The CDR3 sequence is 16 residues long. Germline V gives CDR1 SGHNT, CDR2 YYREEE (reference sequence). The CDR3 DNA is TGTGCCAGCAGCTCCCGGACTAGCGGGAACACCGGGGAGCTGTTTTTT. Its translation: CASSSRTSGNTGELFF.

The chain has TRBV2 and TRBJ1-5, with unresolved D. Germline CDR1 is SNHLY and CDR2 is FYNNEI. The CDR3 is made up of 17 amino acids. Deletions cut 5 bases from V and 2 bases from J, with 19 bases between. The DNA of the CDR3 is TGTGCCAGCAGTTTCCGTCAACTTAACAGTGGCAATCAGCCCCAGCATTTT. Its protein is CASSFRQLNSGNQPQHF.

This clone was found a few times. The chain combines TRBV19 with TRBJ1-2; 7 bases are shared with TRBD1. Germline CDR1 reads LNHDA; CDR2 reads SQIVND (reference sequence). The CDR3 contains 17 residues. V trimming: 8 bases; J trimming: 3 bases; junction bases outside the gene matches: 18. The chain's CDR3 is CASQELGPGGVDYGYTF. CDR3 DNA sequence: TGTGCCAGTCAAGAACTGGGGCCAGGGGGTGTTGACTATGGCTACACCTTC. Full variable domain (rest looked up from reference TRBV19 and TRBJ1-2): DGGITQSPKYLFRKEGQNVTLSCEQNLNHDAMYWYRQDPGQGLRLIYYSQIVNDFQKGDIAEGYSVSREKKESFPLTVTSAQKNPTAFYLCASQELGPGGVDYGYTFGSGTRLTVV.

This rearrangement joins TRBV7-9 to TRBJ1-6; D gene ambiguous. Trimming removed 1 base at V and 7 bases at J, with 14 bases between. The CDR3 contains 16 residues. CDR1 and CDR2 (germline): SEHNR, FQNEAQ (reference sequence). The CDR3 region has the DNA TGTGCCAGCAGCTTAGGAGGCCCGAGCGGGAATTCACCCCTCCACTTT. Encoded protein: CASSLGGPSGNSPLHF.

This clone was seen a handful of times. The sample has other DNA sequences that encode this CDR3 too. This chain connects TRBV9 to TRBJ2-7; TRBD2 matches 14 bases. This CDR3 spans 16 amino acids. In germline, CDR1 is SGDLS, CDR2 YYNGEE. The ends lost 4 bases at V and 1 base at J; junction bases unmatched: 4. This CDR3 reads CASSPGLAGGSYEQYF. DNA of the CDR3: TGTGCCAGCAGCCCAGGACTAGCGGGAGGATCCTACGAGCAGTACTTC.

This chain links TRBV19 with TRBJ2-7, with TRBD1 identical over 9 bases. The CDR3 length is 15 residues. The ends lost 5 bases at V and 4 bases at J; junction bases unmatched: 9. The germline CDR1 and CDR2 sequences are LNHDA and SQIVND (reference sequence). Written as DNA, the CDR3 is TGTGCCAGTAGTCTTACGACAGGGGGTGAATACGAGCAGTACTTC. This gives the protein CASSLTTGGEYEQYF.

The chain carries TRBV7-8 and TRBJ2-5; 10 bases map to TRBD1. The CDR3 is 14 residues long. V trimming: 5 bases; J trimming: 7 bases; junction bases outside the gene matches: 7. Germline CDR1 SGHVS, CDR2 FQNEAQ. The CDR3 coding sequence is TGTGCCAGCAGCCTGCCGGGACAGGGGACGACCCAGTACTTC. Translated: CASSLPGQGTTQYF.

Only a few counts were recorded for this clone. The chain joins TRBV29-1 to TRBJ1-2, with 7 bases aligning to TRBD1. CDR1 is SQVTM, CDR2 ANQGSEA, per germline. V was pared by 6 bases and J by 0 bases, with 4 bases of the junction left unmatched. The CDR3 sequence is 13 residues long. The DNA of the CDR3 is TGCAGCGTGGGGACAGATACTAACTATGGCTACACCTTC. It is translated as CSVGTDTNYGYTF.

In this sample, this clone turned up a few times. The chain is built from TRBV27 and TRBJ2-1, with D tentatively TRBD2 (6 bases). The CDR3 sequence is 15 residues long. CDR1 MNHEY and CDR2 SMNVEV come from the germline V gene (reference sequence). Deletions cut 5 bases from V and 2 bases from J, with 13 bases between. The chain's CDR3 is CASSLFGGTYNEQFF. The CDR3 DNA sequence: TGTGCCAGCAGTCTTTTTGGGGGGACCTACAATGAGCAGTTCTTC.

This clone was observed a few times. The gene calls are TRBV5-1 and TRBJ1-6, with D uncertain. CDR1 is SGHRS and CDR2 is YFSETQ in the germline V gene. The length of the CDR3 is 11 residues. V gave up 6 bases and J gave up 7 bases, with 5 bases separating them. CDR3: CASTGNSPLHF. The CDR3 bases are TGCGCCAGCACGGGGAATTCACCCCTCCACTTT.